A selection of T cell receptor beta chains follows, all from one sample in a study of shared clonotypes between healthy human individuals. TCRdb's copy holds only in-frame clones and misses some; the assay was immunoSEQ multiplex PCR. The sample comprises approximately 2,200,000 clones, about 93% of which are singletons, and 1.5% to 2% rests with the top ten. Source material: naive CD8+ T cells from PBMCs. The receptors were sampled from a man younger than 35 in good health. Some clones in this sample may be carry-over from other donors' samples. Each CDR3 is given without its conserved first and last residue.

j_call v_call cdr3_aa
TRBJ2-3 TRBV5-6 ASSPVLEADTQY
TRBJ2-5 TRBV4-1 ASSQGDRIMGSETQY
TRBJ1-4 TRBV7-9 ASRPTGLINEKLF
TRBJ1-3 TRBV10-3 AISEYRDRASGNTIY
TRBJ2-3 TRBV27 ALGQGDAQY
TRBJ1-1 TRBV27 ASSPRTGGTEAF
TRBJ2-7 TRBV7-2 ASSPLSSYEQY
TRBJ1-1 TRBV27 ASSPRTESEAF
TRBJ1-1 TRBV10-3 AISETQGLRAF
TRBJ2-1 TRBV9 ASSLDPGNPGREQF
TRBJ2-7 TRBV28 ASSWGLRSYEQY
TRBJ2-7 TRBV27 ASSRGMVTTDTGEQY
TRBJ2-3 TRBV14 ASSQFLAGYTDTQY
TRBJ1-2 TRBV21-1 ASSKVGTGWFGGYT
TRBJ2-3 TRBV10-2 ASRGLADTQY
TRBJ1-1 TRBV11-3 ASSLTGAEAF
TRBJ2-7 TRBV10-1 ASSRGTSGSSYEQY
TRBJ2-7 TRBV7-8 ASSLRIGSSYEQY
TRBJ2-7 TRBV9 ASSVAQGALEQY
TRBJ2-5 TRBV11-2 ASSLAWDEQY
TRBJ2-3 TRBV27 ASSFLAPSNTDTQY
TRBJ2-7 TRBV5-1 ASSLGPALYEQY
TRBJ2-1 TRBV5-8 ASSLGLSSYNEQF
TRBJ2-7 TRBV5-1 ASSWGAYTGYEQY
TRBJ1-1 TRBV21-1 ASSKGNRRHQAF